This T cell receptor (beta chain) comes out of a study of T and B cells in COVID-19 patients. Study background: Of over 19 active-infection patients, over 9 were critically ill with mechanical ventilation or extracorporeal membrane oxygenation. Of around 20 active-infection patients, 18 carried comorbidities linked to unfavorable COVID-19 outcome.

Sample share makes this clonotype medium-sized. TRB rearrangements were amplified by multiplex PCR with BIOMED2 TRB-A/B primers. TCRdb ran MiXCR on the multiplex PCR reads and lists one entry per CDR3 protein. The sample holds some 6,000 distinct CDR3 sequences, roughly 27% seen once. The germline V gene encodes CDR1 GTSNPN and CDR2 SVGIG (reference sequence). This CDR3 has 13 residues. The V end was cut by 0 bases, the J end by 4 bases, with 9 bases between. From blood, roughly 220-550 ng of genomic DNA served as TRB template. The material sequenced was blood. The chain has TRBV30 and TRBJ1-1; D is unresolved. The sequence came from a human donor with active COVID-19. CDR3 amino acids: CAWSVSRTTEAFF. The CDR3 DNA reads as TGTGCCTGGAGTGTCTCCCGTACCACTGAAGCTTTCTTT.